This T cell receptor beta chain was identified in a study of response to subunit inactivated influenza vaccine. Overall study results and limits: The authors proposed limited new T cell recruitment per seasonal influenza vaccination.

One entry per CDR3 protein, called by TCRdb with MiXCR from the RT-PCR reads. The table records 600,000 to 850,000 distinct CDR3 sequences, 12% to 15% of them present only once. This clonotype was seen more than once but under ten times. Its antigen is currently unknown. This TCR came from a man aged 45 to 65 who received an inactivated influenza vaccine. The sequencing here drew on PBMCs from blood, taken roughly 15 days before vaccination.

The CDR3 nucleotides are TGTGCCATCAGTGAAAACAGGGACACCGGGGAGCTGTTTTTT. Translated, it gives CAISENRDTGELFF. This chain uses TRBV10-3 with TRBJ2-2; D might be TRBD1 (6 bases). Trimming took off 3 bases at V and 3 bases at J, with 8 bases between the two ends. The germline V gene has CDR1 ENHRY and CDR2 SYGVKD. The CDR3 has 14 residues.